These 27 T cell receptor beta chains were sequenced from one sample in a study of blood T cell repertoires in COVID-19. Only in-frame clones appear in the TCRdb table, and some are missing; sequencing was by immunoSEQ multiplex PCR. The repertoire holds about 74,000 clones, with roughly 70% as singletons. Sequenced: peripheral blood. The receptors here all came from a man between 65 and 85 years old with acute or convalescent COVID-19.

This clone has just a few counts. The rearrangement joins TRBV5-1 to TRBJ1-2; D may be TRBD1 (6 bases). Trimming took off 2 bases at V and 6 bases at J, with 17 bases between the two ends. There are 15 residues in the CDR3. Germline values: CDR1 SGHRS, CDR2 YFSETQ. In DNA, the CDR3 is TGCGCCAGCAGCTTCTTCACCCGACAGGAGGATGGCTACACCTTC. Amino acids: CASSFFTRQEDGYTF. Based on the CDR3 plus reference TRBV5-1 and TRBJ1-2, the full variable domain is KAGVTQTPRYLIKTRGQQVTLSCSPISGHRSVSWYQQTPGQGLQFLFEYFSETQRNKGNFPGRFSGRQFSNSRSEMNVSTLELGDSALYLCASSFFTRQEDGYTFGSGTRLTVV.

The chain uses TRBV2 and TRBJ2-1; 10 nucleotides match TRBD2. CDR1 is SNHLY and CDR2 is FYNNEI in the germline V gene. The CDR3 is 15 residues long. V shed 6 bases, J shed 9 bases, and the junction held 11 bases outside the gene matches. The CDR3 nucleotides are TGTGCCAGCAGGCTACTAGCGGGGACCCCCAGTGAGCAGTTCTTC. It is translated as CASRLLAGTPSEQFF.

This rearrangement joins TRBV18 to TRBJ2-7; 9 bases agree with TRBD1. Germline loops: CDR1 KGHSH, CDR2 LQKENI. The length of the CDR3 is 16 residues. The trim removed 6 bases at V and 2 bases at J, leaving 11 bases unmatched. The CDR3 here is CASSPFSGQGTYEQYF. CDR3 bases: TGTGCCAGCTCCCCGTTCTCGGGACAGGGAACCTACGAGCAGTACTTC.

The chain has TRBV29-1 and TRBJ2-1; D perhaps matches TRBD2 (6 bases). Between the trimmed V and J ends, which lost 5 bases and 3 bases, there was a span of 14 bases. The CDR3 totals 14 residues. CDR1 and CDR2 (germline): SQVTM, ANQGSEA. CDR3 region: CSVPFLGGYNEQFF. The CDR3 DNA reads as TGCAGCGTTCCATTCCTGGGGGGCTACAATGAGCAGTTCTTC.

The J gene is TRBJ2-1, the V gene TRBV5-1; 8 nucleotides agree with TRBD2. The CDR3 is 16 amino acids. Germline CDR1 reads SGHRS; CDR2 reads YFSETQ. V lost 3 bases and J lost 2; bases outside the gene matches: 7. The chain's CDR3 is CASSSPGGRTYNEQFF. The DNA of the CDR3 is TGCGCCAGCAGCTCCCCTGGCGGGAGGACCTACAATGAGCAGTTCTTC.

The J gene is TRBJ2-3, the V gene TRBV11-1; weak D call: TRBD1 (5 bases). Trimming left V 5 bases short and J 3 bases short, with 12 bases between. Germline-derived CDR1 and CDR2 are SGHAT and FQDESV (reference sequence). The CDR3 consists of 14 residues. CDR3 sequence: CASSPRVRTDTQYF. Here the CDR3 DNA reads TGTGCCAGCAGCCCCAGGGTGAGGACAGATACGCAGTATTTT.

This sequence joins TRBV28 and TRBJ1-1; D unclear. The CDR3 consists of 11 residues. Trimming took off 3 bases at V and 10 bases at J, with 9 bases between the two ends. Per germline, CDR1 MDHEN and CDR2 SYDVKM. The CDR3 DNA follows: TGTGCCAGCAGTTTGGGCCGTCGAGCTTTCTTT. Protein: CASSLGRRAFF. Full variable domain (outside the CDR3, taken from reference TRBV28 and TRBJ1-1): DVKVTQSSRYLVKRTGEKVFLECVQDMDHENMFWYRQDPGLGLRLIYFSYDVKMKEKGDIPEGYSVSREKKERFSLILESASTNQTSMYLCASSLGRRAFFGQGTRLTVV.

The rearrangement uses TRBV2 and TRBJ2-2; D uncertain. The V gene lost 6 bases and the J gene lost 1 base, with 12 bases spanning the gap. Looked up from germline, CDR1 is SNHLY and CDR2 is FYNNEI. CDR3 length: 15 residues. CDR3 bases: TGTGCCAGCAGCGTTGTCCCCCGGAACACCGGGGAGCTGTTTTTT. As protein: CASSVVPRNTGELFF.

This clone was observed once. The chain combines TRBV9 with TRBJ2-7; D call uncertain. Trimming pared 0 bases from V and 3 bases from J, leaving 16 bases between. CDR1 and CDR2 (germline): SGDLS, YYNGEE. This CDR3 region has 16 residues. The CDR3 protein is CASSVGPPWASYEQYF. The DNA for the CDR3 is TGTGCCAGCAGCGTAGGGCCCCCTTGGGCCAGCTACGAGCAGTACTTC.

The chain employs TRBV11-2 and TRBJ2-1; 9 positions agree with TRBD2. CDR1 and CDR2 (germline): SGHAT, FQNNGV. V trimming: 2 bases; J trimming: 4 bases; junction bases outside the gene matches: 6. This CDR3 is 16 amino acids long. The CDR3 is CASSLLSSGAYNEQFF. The CDR3 bases are TGTGCCAGCAGCTTATTGTCTAGCGGGGCTTACAATGAGCAGTTCTTC.

CDR3 sequence (DNA): TGTGCCAGCAGCTTCTGGACGGACGGGGGGCAGTACTTC. This encodes CASSFWTDGGQYF. The rearrangement uses TRBV7-2 and TRBJ2-7; tentatively, D is TRBD2 (6 bases). The CDR3 has 13 residues. Trimming removed 3 bases from V and 9 bases from J, with 15 bases in between. Looked up from germline, CDR1 is SGHTA and CDR2 is FQGNSA.

CDR3 in DNA: TGTGCCAGCAGTTTATTCACAGACAGAATCAATCAGCCCCAGCATTTT. Translating gives CASSLFTDRINQPQHF. This chain uses TRBV28 with TRBJ1-5; D possibly corresponds to TRBD1 (5 bases). CDR1 MDHEN and CDR2 SYDVKM come from the germline V gene. The CDR3 contains 16 residues. V lost 1 base, J lost 3 bases, and 13 bases lay in between. Full variable domain (missing parts from reference TRBV28 and TRBJ1-5): DVKVTQSSRYLVKRTGEKVFLECVQDMDHENMFWYRQDPGLGLRLIYFSYDVKMKEKGDIPEGYSVSREKKERFSLILESASTNQTSMYLCASSLFTDRINQPQHFGDGTRLSIL.

The chain links TRBV3-1 (or the pseudogene TRBV3-2) to TRBJ2-5; TRBD2 agrees at 15 bases. CDR3 length: 16 amino acids. J lost 5 bases, V lost 4 bases, and 5 bases had no gene match. Germline V lookup: CDR1 LGHDT, CDR2 YNNKEL (reference sequence). CDR3 sequence (DNA): TGTGCCAGCAGCCTCCGGGGGACTAGCGGGAGGGAGACCCAGTACTTC. This sequence encodes CASSLRGTSGRETQYF.

The chain recombines TRBV19 with TRBJ2-1, with a tentative D call TRBD2 (5 bases). CDR3 size: 15 residues. Germline V gene data show CDR1 as LNHDA and CDR2 as SQIVND (reference sequence). V was cut by 5 bases and J by 0 bases, with 11 bases left in between. The CDR3 sequence is CASSQSGSSYNEQFF. The DNA for the CDR3 is TGTGCCAGTAGTCAGAGCGGAAGCTCCTACAATGAGCAGTTCTTC.

This clone was seen just once. This chain links TRBV5-4 with TRBJ2-2; 7 nucleotides agree with TRBD1. With V trimmed by 4 bases and J by 0 bases, 3 bases remained unmatched. The CDR3 totals 15 residues. Germline-derived CDR1 and CDR2 are SGHNT and YYREEE (reference sequence). This CDR3 reads CASSRDSSNTGELFF. The CDR3 DNA reads TGTGCCAGCAGCCGGGACAGTTCGAACACCGGGGAGCTGTTTTTT.

V is TRBV19 and J is TRBJ1-2; D is possibly TRBD1 (5 bases). Germline lookup yields CDR1 LNHDA and CDR2 SQIVND (reference sequence). This CDR3 is built from 13 residues. V lost 5 bases and J lost 8, with 15 bases in between. CDR3 bases: TGTGCCAGTAGTTTCAGGGCACTGGAGGGCTACACCTTC. This codes for CASSFRALEGYTF.

This clone was detected only once. This chain uses TRBV18 with TRBJ2-2; no clear D. Trimming took off 3 bases at V and 4 bases at J, with 9 bases between the two ends. This CDR3 has 14 residues. The germline gives CDR1 KGHSH, CDR2 LQKENI. CDR3 loop: CASSPVAFTGELFF. Here the CDR3 DNA reads TGTGCCAGCTCACCGGTGGCCTTCACCGGGGAGCTGTTTTTT.

The gene calls are TRBV4-1 and TRBJ2-1; D unclear. Trimming cost V 2 bases and J 2 bases, with 13 bases left between them. Germline values: CDR1 MGHRA, CDR2 YSYEKL. The CDR3 is 16 residues long. In DNA form, the CDR3 reads TGCGCCAGCAGCCAACCTACGCGAACGACCTACAATGAGCAGTTCTTC. It translates to CASSQPTRTTYNEQFF.

The chain links TRBV27 to TRBJ2-7; the D is unclear. Trimming left V 3 bases short and J 2 bases short, with 8 bases between. The CDR3 spans 13 residues. CDR1 and CDR2 (germline): MNHEY, SMNVEV (reference sequence). CDR3 protein: CASSLRETYEQYF. The CDR3 DNA is TGTGCCAGCAGTTTGCGAGAGACCTACGAGCAGTACTTC.

This clone was found a few times. The CDR3 bases are TGCAGCGTTGTCGGGACAAGCCGGGGCTACACCTTC. It translates to CSVVGTSRGYTF. The chain combines TRBV29-1 with TRBJ1-2; possibly TRBD1 for D (6 bases). From germline, CDR1 is SQVTM and CDR2 ANQGSEA. The CDR3 is 12 residues long. Trimming stripped 4 bases from V and 8 bases from J, with 14 bases between.

This clone was observed once. This sequence joins TRBV3-1 (or the pseudogene TRBV3-2) and TRBJ2-3; D possibly corresponds to TRBD2 (6 bases). Per the germline V gene, CDR1 is LGHDT and CDR2 is YNNKEL (reference sequence). V lost 4 bases and J 1 base, leaving 12 bases between the germline ends. The CDR3 loop spans 15 amino acids. This CDR3 reads CASSPWEEGTDTQYF. The CDR3 region has the DNA TGTGCCAGCAGCCCCTGGGAGGAGGGCACAGATACGCAGTATTTT.

V usage is TRBV4-1 and J usage is TRBJ1-5; 10 nucleotides agree with TRBD1. The CDR3 loop spans 16 amino acids. The ends lost 3 bases at V and 7 bases at J; junction bases unmatched: 9. In germline, CDR1 is MGHRA, CDR2 YSYEKL. Here the CDR3 DNA reads TGCGCCAGCAGCCACCCCCGGGACAGGGGTGAGCAGCCCCAGCATTTT. Translation gives CASSHPRDRGEQPQHF.

This clone showed up just a few times. The chain employs TRBV28 and TRBJ2-3, with TRBD2 matching over 7 bases. CDR3 size: 14 residues. Germline CDR1 and CDR2: MDHEN and SYDVKM. Trimming took 10 bases from V and 4 from J; bases not matched to a gene: 11. CDR3 nucleotides: TGTGCCACCCTCATCGAGGGGAGGGCAGATACGCAGTATTTT. The encoded protein is CATLIEGRADTQYF.

The chain carries TRBV6-1 and TRBJ2-7; no firm D call. CDR3 length: 12 amino acids. V lost 2 bases and J lost 3, with 5 bases in between. Germline CDR1 and CDR2: MNHNS and SASEGT. The CDR3 reads CASSELGYEQYF. CDR3 bases: TGTGCCAGCAGTGAACTCGGCTACGAGCAGTACTTC.

The V call is TRBV6-6, the J call TRBJ2-7; the match to TRBD1 covers 10 bases. V lost 7 bases and J lost 7; bases outside the gene matches: 7. The CDR3 is made up of 13 amino acids. CDR1 MNHNY and CDR2 SVGAGI come from the germline V gene (reference sequence). This CDR3 is CASKGTGAEEQYF. The CDR3 DNA reads as TGTGCCAGCAAGGGGACAGGGGCAGAAGAGCAGTACTTC.

This clone is a singleton in its sample. The J gene is TRBJ1-4, the V gene TRBV7-2, with D perhaps matching TRBD1 (5 bases). This CDR3 contains 15 residues. Germline CDR1 reads SGHTA; CDR2 reads FQGNSA. The V end was cut by 1 base, the J end by 3 bases, with 9 bases between. Here the CDR3 reads CASSLEGLANEKLFF. CDR3 DNA: TGTGCCAGCAGCTTAGAGGGGTTAGCTAATGAAAAACTGTTTTTT. The full variable domain, completed using reference TRBV7-2 and TRBJ1-4, is GAGVSQSPSNKVTEKGKDVELRCDPISGHTALYWYRQSLGQGLEFLIYFQGNSAPDKSGLPSDRFSAERTGGSVSTLTIQRTQQEDSAVYLCASSLEGLANEKLFFGSGTQLSVL.

This clone has just a few counts. The genes are TRBV28 and TRBJ1-1; 7 nucleotides agree with TRBD1. Germline lookup yields CDR1 MDHEN and CDR2 SYDVKM. J gave up 11 bases and V 7 bases, and 16 bases lay outside the gene matches. This CDR3 is 14 amino acids long. CDR3 DNA: TGTGCCAGCAACAAACCGACAGGGCCGGTTAACGCTTTCTTT. Encoded protein: CASNKPTGPVNAFF.